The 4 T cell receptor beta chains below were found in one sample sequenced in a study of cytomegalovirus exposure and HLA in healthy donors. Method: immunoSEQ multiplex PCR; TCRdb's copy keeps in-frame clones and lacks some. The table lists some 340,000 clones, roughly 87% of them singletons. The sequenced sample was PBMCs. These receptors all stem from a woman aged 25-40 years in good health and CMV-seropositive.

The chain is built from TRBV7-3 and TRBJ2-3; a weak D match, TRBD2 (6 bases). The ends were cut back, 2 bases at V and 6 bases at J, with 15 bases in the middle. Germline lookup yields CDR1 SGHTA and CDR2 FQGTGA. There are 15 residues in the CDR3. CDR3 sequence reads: CASSLVGSGGDTQYF. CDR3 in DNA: TGTGCCAGCAGCTTAGTTGGTAGCGGCGGGGATACGCAGTATTTT. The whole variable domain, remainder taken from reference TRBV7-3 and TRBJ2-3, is GAGVSQTPSNKVTEKGKYVELRCDPISGHTALYWYRQSLGQGPEFLIYFQGTGAADDSGLPNDRFFAVRPEGSVSTLKIQRTERGDSAVYLCASSLVGSGGDTQYFGPGTRLTVL.

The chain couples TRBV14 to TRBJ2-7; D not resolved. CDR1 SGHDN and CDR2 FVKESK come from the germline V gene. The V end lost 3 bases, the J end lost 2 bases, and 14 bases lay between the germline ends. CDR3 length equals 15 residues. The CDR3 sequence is CASSQVFGRAYEQYF. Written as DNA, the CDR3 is TGTGCCAGCAGCCAGGTCTTCGGTAGGGCCTACGAGCAGTACTTC.

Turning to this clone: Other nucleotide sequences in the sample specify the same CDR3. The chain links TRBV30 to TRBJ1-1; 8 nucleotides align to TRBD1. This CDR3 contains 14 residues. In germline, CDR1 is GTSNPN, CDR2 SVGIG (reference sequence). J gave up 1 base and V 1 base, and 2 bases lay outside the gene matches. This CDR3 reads CAWSAGTGNTEAFF. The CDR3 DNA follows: TGTGCCTGGAGTGCCGGGACAGGGAACACTGAAGCTTTCTTT.

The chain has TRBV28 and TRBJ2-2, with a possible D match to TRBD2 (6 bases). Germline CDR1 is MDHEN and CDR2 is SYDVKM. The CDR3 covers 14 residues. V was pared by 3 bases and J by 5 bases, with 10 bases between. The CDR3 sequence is CASSFPRGTGELFF. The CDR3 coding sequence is TGTGCCAGCAGTTTTCCCCGGGGGACCGGGGAGCTGTTTTTT.